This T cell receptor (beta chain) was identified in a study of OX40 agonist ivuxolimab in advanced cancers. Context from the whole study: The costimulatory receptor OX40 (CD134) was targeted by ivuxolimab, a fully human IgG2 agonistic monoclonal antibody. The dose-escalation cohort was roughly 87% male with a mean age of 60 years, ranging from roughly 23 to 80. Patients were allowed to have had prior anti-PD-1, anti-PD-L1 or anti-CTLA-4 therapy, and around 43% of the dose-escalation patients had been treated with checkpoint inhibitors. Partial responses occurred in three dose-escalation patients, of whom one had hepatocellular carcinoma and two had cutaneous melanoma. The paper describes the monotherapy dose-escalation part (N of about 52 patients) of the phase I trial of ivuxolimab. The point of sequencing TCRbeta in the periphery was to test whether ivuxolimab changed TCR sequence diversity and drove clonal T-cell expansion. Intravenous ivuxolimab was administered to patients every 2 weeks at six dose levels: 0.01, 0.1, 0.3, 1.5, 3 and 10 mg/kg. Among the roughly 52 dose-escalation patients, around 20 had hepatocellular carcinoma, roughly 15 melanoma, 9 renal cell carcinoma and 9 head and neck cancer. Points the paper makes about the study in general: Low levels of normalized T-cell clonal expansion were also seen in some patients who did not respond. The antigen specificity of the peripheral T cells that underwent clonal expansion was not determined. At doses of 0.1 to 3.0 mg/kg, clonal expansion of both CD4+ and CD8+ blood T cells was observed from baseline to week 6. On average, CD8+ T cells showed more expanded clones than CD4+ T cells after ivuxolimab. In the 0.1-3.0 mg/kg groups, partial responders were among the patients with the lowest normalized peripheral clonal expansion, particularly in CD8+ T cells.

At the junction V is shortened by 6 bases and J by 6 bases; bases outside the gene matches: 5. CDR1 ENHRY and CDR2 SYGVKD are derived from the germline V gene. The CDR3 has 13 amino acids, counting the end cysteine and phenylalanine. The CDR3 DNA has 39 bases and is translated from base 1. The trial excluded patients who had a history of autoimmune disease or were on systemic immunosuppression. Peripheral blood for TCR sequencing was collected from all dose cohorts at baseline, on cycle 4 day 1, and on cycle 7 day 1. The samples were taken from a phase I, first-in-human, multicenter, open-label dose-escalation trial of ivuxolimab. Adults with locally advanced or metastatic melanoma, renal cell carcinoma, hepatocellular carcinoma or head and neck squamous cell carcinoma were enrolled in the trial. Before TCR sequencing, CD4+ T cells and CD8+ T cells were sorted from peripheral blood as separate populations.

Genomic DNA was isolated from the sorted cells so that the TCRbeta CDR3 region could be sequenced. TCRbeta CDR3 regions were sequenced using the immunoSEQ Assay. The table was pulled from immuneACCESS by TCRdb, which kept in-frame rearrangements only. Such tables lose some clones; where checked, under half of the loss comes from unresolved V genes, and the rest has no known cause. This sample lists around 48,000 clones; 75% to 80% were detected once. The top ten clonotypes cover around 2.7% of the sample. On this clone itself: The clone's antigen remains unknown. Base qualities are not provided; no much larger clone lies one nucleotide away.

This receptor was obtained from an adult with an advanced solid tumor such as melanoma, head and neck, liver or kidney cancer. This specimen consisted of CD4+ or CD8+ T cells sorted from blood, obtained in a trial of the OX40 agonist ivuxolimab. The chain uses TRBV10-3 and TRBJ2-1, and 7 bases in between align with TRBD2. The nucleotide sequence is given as TGTGCCATCAGCCTGTCTAGCGGCAATGAGCAGTTCTTC. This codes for CAISLSSGNEQFF.